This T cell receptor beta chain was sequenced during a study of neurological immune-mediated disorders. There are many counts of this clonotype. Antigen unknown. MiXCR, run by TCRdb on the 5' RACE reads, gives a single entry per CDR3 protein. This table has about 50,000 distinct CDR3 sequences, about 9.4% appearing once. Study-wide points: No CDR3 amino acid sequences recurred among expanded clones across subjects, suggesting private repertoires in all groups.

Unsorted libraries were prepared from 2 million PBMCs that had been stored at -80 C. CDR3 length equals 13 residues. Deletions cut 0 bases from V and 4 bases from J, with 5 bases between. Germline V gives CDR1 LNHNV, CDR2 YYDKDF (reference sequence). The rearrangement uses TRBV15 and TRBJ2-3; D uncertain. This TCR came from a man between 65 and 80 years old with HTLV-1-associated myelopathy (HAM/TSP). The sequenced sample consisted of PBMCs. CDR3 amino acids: CATSRDFADTQYF. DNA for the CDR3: TGTGCCACCAGCAGAGATTTTGCAGATACGCAGTATTTT. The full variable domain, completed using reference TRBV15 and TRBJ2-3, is DAMVIQNPRYQVTQFGKPVTLSCSQTLNHNVMYWYQQKSSQAPKLLFHYYDKDFNNEADTPDNFQSRRPNTSFCFLDIRSPGLGDTAMYLCATSRDFADTQYFGPGTRLTVL.